This TCR beta chain comes out of a study of blood T cell repertoires in COVID-19. The CDR3 is made up of 15 amino acids. The J segment lost 5 bases and the V segment lost 7 bases, leaving 13 bases of the junction unmatched. CDR1 and CDR2 (germline): LNHDA, SQIVND (reference sequence). Original analysis: Cell counts per sample came from amplifying reference gene primers. Profiling relied on immunoSEQ multiplex PCR, and the TCRdb table lists in-frame clones only, not all of them. The D gene and trimming were derived from the DNA, and the V and J assignments and clone size from that table. The sample includes some 150,000 clones, roughly 80% of them seen just once.

This receptor was taken from a man aged 55 to 70 with acute or convalescent COVID-19. The V call is TRBV19, the J call TRBJ1-1; 7 bases are a match to TRBD1. The specimen sequenced was peripheral blood. CDR3 residues: CASISAKGARTEAFF. CDR3 DNA: TGTGCCAGTATTTCGGCGAAGGGGGCCCGGACTGAAGCTTTCTTT.